This is a list of T cell receptor beta chains from one sample in a study of cytomegalovirus exposure and HLA in healthy donors. The data were produced by immunoSEQ multiplex PCR, yet TCRdb's version contains in-frame clones alone and is incomplete. The repertoire has fewer than 120,000 clones, roughly 90% of them found once; the top ten carry 1.4%. The sample comprised PBMCs. The source is a woman between 25 and 40 years old in good health and CMV-seropositive. CDR3s include the opening cysteine and the closing phenylalanine or tryptophan. A D gene is named only where the DNA matches it firmly. Rows may omit the clone size; those that give it use once, few, many or a size class.

TRBV5-1	-	TRBJ2-7	-	TGCGCCAGCAGCTTCGGGACAAAGGCCTACGAGCAGTACTTC	CASSFGTKAYEQYF
TRBV2	-	TRBJ2-1	TRBD1	TGTGCCACAAAACAGGGGGCGTCGGCTGAGCAGTTCTTC	CATKQGASAEQFF
TRBV2	-	TRBJ1-2	TRBD1	TGTGCCAGCAGTTTACAGGGGATCCCCTATGGCTACACCTTC	CASSLQGIPYGYTF
TRBV19	-	TRBJ2-7	TRBD1	TGTGCCAGTAGTCCACAGGGGGTCACGTACGAGCAGTACTTC	CASSPQGVTYEQYF
TRBV27	-	TRBJ2-1	TRBD2	TGTGCCAGCAGTTCCAATAGCGGGAGATCCTACAATGAGCAGTTCTTC	CASSSNSGRSYNEQFF
TRBV9	-	TRBJ2-7	-	TGTGCCAGCAGCGTAGCCCCAGACAACTACGAGCAGTACTTC	CASSVAPDNYEQYF
TRBV30	-	TRBJ1-3	-	TGTGCCGGGGGTGGGGACTTTGGAAACACCATATATTTT	CAGGGDFGNTIYF
TRBV6-6	-	TRBJ1-2	-	TGTGCCAGCAGTTACCACGAACAGCAAACCAACTATGGCTACACCTTC	CASSYHEQQTNYGYTF
TRBV6-5	-	TRBJ2-5	-	TGTGCCAGCAGTGCCGGGAGGGGGCTCCGGGAGACCCAGTACTTC	CASSAGRGLRETQYF
TRBV18	once	TRBJ1-2	-	TGTGCCAGCTCACCACGAGGAGGCCTCTATGGCTACACCTTC	CASSPRGGLYGYTF
TRBV4-3	-	TRBJ1-6	-	TGCGCCAGCAGCTCCCGTTTTCTGAATTCACCCCTCCACTTT	CASSSRFLNSPLHF
TRBV19	-	TRBJ2-6	-	TGTGCCAGTAGTATAAGAGGGCCGGGGGCCAACGTCCTGACTTTC	CASSIRGPGANVLTF
TRBV4-1	-	TRBJ2-3	TRBD2	TGCGCCAGCAGCCAAGGGGGCTGGCGCGGGGGAAGAGATACGCAGTATTTT	CASSQGGWRGGRDTQYF
TRBV6-5	once	TRBJ1-4	-	TGTGCCAGCAGTTACTCGACGTTCGGCGGGGGAAAACTGTTTTTT	CASSYSTFGGGKLFF
TRBV9	-	TRBJ2-3	-	TGTGCCAGCAGCCGCGGGGAATCCACAGATACGCAGTATTTT	CASSRGESTDTQYF
TRBV11-1	-	TRBJ2-7	-	TGTGCCAGCAGCTTACTGAGGTCCTTTGACGAGCAGTACTTC	CASSLLRSFDEQYF
TRBV20-1	-	TRBJ1-2	-	TGCAGTGCTTATGACAGCTATGGCTACACCTTC	CSAYDSYGYTF
TRBV6-1	once	TRBJ2-5	-	TGTGCCAGCGCGAAGGCCTTCGGGGATAAACAGACCCAGTACTTC	CASAKAFGDKQTQYF
TRBV4-2	-	TRBJ2-3	-	TGTGCCAGCAGCCAAGACCTAGGGGGGGGCCGATCACACACAGATACGCAGTATTTT	CASSQDLGGGRSHTDTQYF
TRBV21-1	-	TRBJ2-7	-	TGTGCCAGCACCTTCGGTATGACAGGGGGTTACGAGCAGTACTTC	CASTFGMTGGYEQYF
TRBV6-1	-	TRBJ1-5	TRBD1	TGTGCCAGCGTGGGACAGGCGAATCAGCCCCAGCATTTT	CASVGQANQPQHF
TRBV9	-	TRBJ1-3	TRBD1	TGTGCCAGCAGCTCCCCAGGGACAGGGGCTGGAAACACCATATATTTT	CASSSPGTGAGNTIYF
TRBV7-2	-	TRBJ2-2	-	TGTGCCAGCAGCTCCCGCGGGCTTTGGAACACCGGGGAGCTGTTTTTT	CASSSRGLWNTGELFF
TRBV4-1	-	TRBJ2-1	TRBD1	TGCGCCAGCAGCCAAGACGAATGGACAGGTGCCTACAATGAGCAGTTCTTC	CASSQDEWTGAYNEQFF
TRBV5-1	-	TRBJ2-1	-	TGCGCCAGCAGCTTTACGCAGGGGGGTAATGAGCAGTTCTTC	CASSFTQGGNEQFF